The 7 T cell receptor beta chains below come from one sample, sequenced in a study of blood T cell repertoires in COVID-19. Using immunoSEQ multiplex PCR, the repertoire was profiled, and TCRdb retains in-frame clones only, with some absent. The sample consists of about 170,000 clones, more than 75% of them appearing once. The sample consisted of peripheral blood. These receptors were collected from a man aged 18 to 30 with active or convalescent COVID-19.

The rearrangement uses TRBV18 and TRBJ1-1; D may be TRBD1 (6 bases). The CDR3 extends over 17 amino acids. Germline CDR1 and CDR2: KGHSH and LQKENI. Trimming took 5 bases from V and 6 from J, leaving 25 bases between them. For the CDR3, the DNA is TGTGCCAGCTCAGTCTCATCGGGTGCAGGGGCGTGGGCTGAAGCTTTCTTT. Its translation: CASSVSSGAGAWAEAFF.

The rearrangement joins TRBV30 to TRBJ1-5; no reliable D call. The CDR3 has 15 amino acids. Germline V gene sequence: CDR1 GTSNPN, CDR2 SVGIG (reference sequence). Trimming removed 2 bases at V and 0 bases at J, with 11 bases between. CDR3 loop: CAWSSDFYSNQPQHF. The CDR3 region has the DNA TGTGCCTGGAGTTCAGACTTTTATAGCAATCAGCCCCAGCATTTT.

The chain combines TRBV6-5 with TRBJ1-2; TRBD1 agrees at 7 bases. CDR3 size: 14 residues. Looked up from germline, CDR1 is MNHEY and CDR2 is SVGAGI. V trimming: 6 bases; J trimming: 8 bases; junction bases outside the gene matches: 12. CDR3 protein: CASRDTWDSHGYTF. CDR3 sequence (DNA): TGTGCCAGCAGGGACACATGGGACAGTCACGGCTACACCTTC.

Only a few counts were recorded for this clone. This chain joins TRBV3-1 (or the pseudogene TRBV3-2) and TRBJ2-6, with D perhaps matching TRBD2 (6 bases). Deletions cut 3 bases from V and 4 bases from J, with 10 bases between. In germline, CDR1 is LGHDT, CDR2 YNNKEL (reference sequence). The CDR3 spans 15 residues. The CDR3 DNA follows: TGTGCCAGCAGCCAGGGCGGGGCCGGGGCCAACGTCCTGACTTTC. The encoded protein is CASSQGGAGANVLTF.

The V call is TRBV4-2, the J call TRBJ1-3; the match to TRBD1 covers 9 bases. The CDR3 is made up of 17 amino acids. With 0 bases clipped from V and 1 base from J, the junction kept 4 bases outside the gene matches. CDR1 is LGHNA, CDR2 YNFKEQ, per germline. This CDR3 reads CASSQEGQGWSGNTIYF. The CDR3 DNA is TGTGCCAGCAGCCAAGAGGGACAGGGTTGGTCTGGAAACACCATATATTTT.

V gene TRBV7-2 combines with J gene TRBJ2-7; tentative D call: TRBD1 (5 bases). V lost 3 bases and J 3 bases, leaving 12 bases between the germline ends. This CDR3 has 14 amino acids. Germline V gene data show CDR1 as SGHTA and CDR2 as FQGNSA. CDR3 protein: CASSFGLDSYEQYF. The CDR3 bases are TGTGCCAGCAGCTTTGGGCTAGACAGCTACGAGCAGTACTTC.

The chain combines TRBV5-1 with TRBJ2-1; 12 nucleotides agree with TRBD2. The CDR3 runs 14 residues. From germline, CDR1 is SGHRS and CDR2 YFSETQ. The junction had 3 bases not matched to a gene; V was cut back by 4 bases and J by 7 bases. The CDR3 DNA is TGCGCCAGCAGCCAGACTAGCGGGAGTAATGAGCAGTTCTTC. This encodes CASSQTSGSNEQFF.